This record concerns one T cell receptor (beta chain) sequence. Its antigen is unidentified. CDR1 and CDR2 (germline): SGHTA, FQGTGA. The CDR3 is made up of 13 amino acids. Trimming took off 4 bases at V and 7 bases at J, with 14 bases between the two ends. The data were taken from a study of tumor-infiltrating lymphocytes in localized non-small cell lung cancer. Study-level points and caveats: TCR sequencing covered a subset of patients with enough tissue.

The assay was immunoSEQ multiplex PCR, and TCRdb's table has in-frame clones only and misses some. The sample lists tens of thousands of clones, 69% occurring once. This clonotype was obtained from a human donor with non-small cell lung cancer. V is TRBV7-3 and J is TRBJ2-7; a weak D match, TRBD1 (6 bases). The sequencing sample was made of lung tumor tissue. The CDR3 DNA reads TGTGCCAGCAGCTCTTACGAGCAGGGGGAGCAGTACTTC. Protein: CASSSYEQGEQYF.